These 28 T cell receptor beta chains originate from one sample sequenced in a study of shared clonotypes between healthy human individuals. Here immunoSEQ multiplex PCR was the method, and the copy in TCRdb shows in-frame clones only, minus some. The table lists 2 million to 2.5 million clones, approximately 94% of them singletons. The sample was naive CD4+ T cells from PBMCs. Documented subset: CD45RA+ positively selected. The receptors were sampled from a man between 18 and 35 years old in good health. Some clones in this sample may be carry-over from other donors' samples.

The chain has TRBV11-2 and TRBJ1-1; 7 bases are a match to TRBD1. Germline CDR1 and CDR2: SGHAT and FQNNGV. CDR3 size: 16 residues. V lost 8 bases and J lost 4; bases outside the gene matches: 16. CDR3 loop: CASGTGDPRTFTEAFF. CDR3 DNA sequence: TGTGCCAGCGGTACAGGGGATCCGAGAACTTTCACTGAAGCTTTCTTT.

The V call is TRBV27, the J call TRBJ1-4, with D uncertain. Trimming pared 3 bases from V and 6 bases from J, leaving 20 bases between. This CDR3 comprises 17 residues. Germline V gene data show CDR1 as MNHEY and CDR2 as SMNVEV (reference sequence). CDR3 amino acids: CASSFAGRGGGDEKLFF. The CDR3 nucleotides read TGTGCCAGCAGTTTCGCCGGGCGGGGAGGTGGGGATGAAAAACTGTTTTTT.

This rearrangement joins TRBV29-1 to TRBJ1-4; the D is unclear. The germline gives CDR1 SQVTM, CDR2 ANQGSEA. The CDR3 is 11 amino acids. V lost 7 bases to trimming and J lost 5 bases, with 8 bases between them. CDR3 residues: CSGAANEKLFF. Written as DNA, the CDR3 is TGCAGCGGGGCAGCAAATGAAAAACTGTTTTTT.

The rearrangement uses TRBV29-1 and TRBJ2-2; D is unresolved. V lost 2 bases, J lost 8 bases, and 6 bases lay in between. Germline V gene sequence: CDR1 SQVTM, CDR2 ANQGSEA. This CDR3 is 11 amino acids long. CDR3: CSVESWGELFF. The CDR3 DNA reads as TGCAGCGTTGAATCCTGGGGGGAGCTGTTTTTT.

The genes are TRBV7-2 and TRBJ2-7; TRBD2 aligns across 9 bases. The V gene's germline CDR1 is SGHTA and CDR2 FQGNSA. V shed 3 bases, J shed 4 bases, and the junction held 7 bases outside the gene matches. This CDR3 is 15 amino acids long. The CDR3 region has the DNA TGTGCCAGCAGCTTCAGTAGCGGGAGTGAGTACGAGCAGTACTTC. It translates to CASSFSSGSEYEQYF.

CDR3 DNA: TGTGCCAGCAGCGAGTACGTAGCGAACCCCACAGATACGCAGTATTTT. Its protein is CASSEYVANPTDTQYF. The V gene is TRBV9, the J gene TRBJ2-3; possible D gene TRBD2, 5 bases. Trimming pared 3 bases from V and 2 bases from J, leaving 16 bases between. The CDR3 is made up of 16 amino acids. The germline V gene encodes CDR1 SGDLS and CDR2 YYNGEE. Together with reference TRBV9 and TRBJ2-3, the CDR3 gives the full variable domain: DSGVTQTPKHLITATGQRVTLRCSPRSGDLSVYWYQQSLDQGLQFLIQYYNGEERAKGNILERFSAQQFPDLHSELNLSSLELGDSALYFCASSEYVANPTDTQYFGPGTRLTVL.

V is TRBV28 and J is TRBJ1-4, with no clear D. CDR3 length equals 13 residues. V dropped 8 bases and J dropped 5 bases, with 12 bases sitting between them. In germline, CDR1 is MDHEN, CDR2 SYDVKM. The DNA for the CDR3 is TGTGCCAGCCAGAACGGACGGAATGAAAAACTGTTTTTT. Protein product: CASQNGRNEKLFF.

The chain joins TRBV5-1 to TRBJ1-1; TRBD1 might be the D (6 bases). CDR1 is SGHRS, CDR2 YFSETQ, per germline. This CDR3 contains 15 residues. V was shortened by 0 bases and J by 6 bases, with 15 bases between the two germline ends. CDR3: CASSLAFGGLSEAFF. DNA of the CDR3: TGCGCCAGCAGCTTGGCCTTCGGGGGGCTCTCTGAAGCTTTCTTT.

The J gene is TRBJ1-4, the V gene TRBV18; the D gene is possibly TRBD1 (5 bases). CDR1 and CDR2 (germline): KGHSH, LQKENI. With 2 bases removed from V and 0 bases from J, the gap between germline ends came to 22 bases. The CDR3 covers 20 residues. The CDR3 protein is CASSPIGGARYISTNEKLFF. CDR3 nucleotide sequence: TGTGCCAGCTCACCAATCGGCGGGGCCCGTTACATATCAACTAATGAAAAACTGTTTTTT.

In DNA form, the CDR3 reads TGTGCCGCCAGACAGCAGAACACTGAAGCTTTCTTT. This gives the protein CAARQQNTEAFF. This chain uses TRBV28 with TRBJ1-1; a weak D match, TRBD1 (5 bases). The CDR3 consists of 12 residues. The germline gives CDR1 MDHEN, CDR2 SYDVKM. V lost 11 bases to trimming and J lost 1 base, with 11 bases between them.

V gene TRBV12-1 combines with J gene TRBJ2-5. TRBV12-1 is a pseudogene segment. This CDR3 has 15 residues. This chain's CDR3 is CASSSTDPEQETQYF. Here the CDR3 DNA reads TGTGCCAGCAGCTCGACCGACCCGGAACAAGAGACCCAGTACTTC.

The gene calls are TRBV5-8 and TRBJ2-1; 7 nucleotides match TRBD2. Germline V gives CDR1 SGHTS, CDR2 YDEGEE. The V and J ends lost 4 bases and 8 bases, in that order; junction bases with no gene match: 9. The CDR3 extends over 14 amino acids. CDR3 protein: CASSPGEGRHEQFF. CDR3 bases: TGTGCCAGCAGCCCCGGGGAGGGTCGCCATGAGCAGTTCTTC.

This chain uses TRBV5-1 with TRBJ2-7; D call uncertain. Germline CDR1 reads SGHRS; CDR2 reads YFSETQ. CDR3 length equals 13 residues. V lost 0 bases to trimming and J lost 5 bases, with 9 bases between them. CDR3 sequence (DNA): TGCGCCAGCAGCTTGGCCGCCAGCCACGAGCAGTACTTC. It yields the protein CASSLAASHEQYF.

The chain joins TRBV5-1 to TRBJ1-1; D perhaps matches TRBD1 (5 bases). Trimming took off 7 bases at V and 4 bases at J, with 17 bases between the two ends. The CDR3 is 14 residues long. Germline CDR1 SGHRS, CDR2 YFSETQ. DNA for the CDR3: TGCGCCAGCGCTTCAACGGGGGGTAGCACTGAAGCTTTCTTT. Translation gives CASASTGGSTEAFF.

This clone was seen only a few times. The CDR3: CASSPDGIPHYTF. In DNA form, the CDR3 reads TGTGCCAGCAGCCCCGATGGCATCCCTCACTACACCTTC. The chain couples TRBV6-5 to TRBJ1-2; D gene ambiguous. V gave up 6 bases and J gave up 10 bases, with 18 bases separating them. The CDR3 is 13 amino acids. CDR1 is MNHEY, CDR2 SVGAGI, per germline.

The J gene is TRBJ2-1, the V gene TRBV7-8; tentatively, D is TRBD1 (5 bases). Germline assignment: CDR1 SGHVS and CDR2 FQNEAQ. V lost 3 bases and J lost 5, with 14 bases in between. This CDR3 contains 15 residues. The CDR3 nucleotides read TGTGCCAGCAGCTTGGGGCAGGTCATTAACAATGAGCAGTTCTTC. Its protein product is CASSLGQVINNEQFF. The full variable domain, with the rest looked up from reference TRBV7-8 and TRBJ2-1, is GAGVSQSPRYKVAKRGQDVALRCDPISGHVSLFWYQQALGQGPEFLTYFQNEAQLDKSGLPSDRFFAERPEGSVSTLKIQRTQQEDSAVYLCASSLGQVINNEQFFGPGTRLTVL.

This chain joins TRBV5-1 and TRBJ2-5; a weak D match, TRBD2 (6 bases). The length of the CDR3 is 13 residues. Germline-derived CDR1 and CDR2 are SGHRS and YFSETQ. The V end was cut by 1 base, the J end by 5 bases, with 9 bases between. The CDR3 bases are TGCGCCAGCAGCTTGCTGGGGAGGGAGACCCAGTACTTC. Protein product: CASSLLGRETQYF. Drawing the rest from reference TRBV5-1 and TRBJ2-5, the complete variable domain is KAGVTQTPRYLIKTRGQQVTLSCSPISGHRSVSWYQQTPGQGLQFLFEYFSETQRNKGNFPGRFSGRQFSNSRSEMNVSTLELGDSALYLCASSLLGRETQYFGPGTRLLVL.

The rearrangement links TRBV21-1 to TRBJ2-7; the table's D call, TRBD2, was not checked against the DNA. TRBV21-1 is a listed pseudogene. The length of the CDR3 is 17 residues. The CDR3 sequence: CASSKESVRAGPDEQYF. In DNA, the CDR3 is TGTGCCAGCAGCAAAGAGTCTGTGAGGGCCGGTCCCGACGAGCAGTACTTC.

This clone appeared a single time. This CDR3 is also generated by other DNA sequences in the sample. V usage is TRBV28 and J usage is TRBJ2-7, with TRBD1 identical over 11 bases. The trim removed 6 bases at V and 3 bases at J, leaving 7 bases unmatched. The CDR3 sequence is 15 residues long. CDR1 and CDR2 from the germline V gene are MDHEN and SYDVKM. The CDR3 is CASRPPGTGGYEQYF. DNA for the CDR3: TGTGCCAGCAGACCCCCCGGGACAGGGGGCTACGAGCAGTACTTC.

The CDR3 coding sequence is TGTGCCAGCAGTGAACAGGGGGGACGGGTGGGCTATGGCTACACCTTC. This codes for CASSEQGGRVGYGYTF. This chain connects TRBV6-1 to TRBJ1-2; 7 nucleotides agree with TRBD1. J was trimmed by 4 bases and V by 2 bases; bases with no gene match: 10. This CDR3 contains 16 residues. Germline V CDR1 and CDR2: MNHNS, SASEGT.

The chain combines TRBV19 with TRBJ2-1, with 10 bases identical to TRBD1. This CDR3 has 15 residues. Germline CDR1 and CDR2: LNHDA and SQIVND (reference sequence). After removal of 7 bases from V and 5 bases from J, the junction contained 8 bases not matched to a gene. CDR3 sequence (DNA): TGTGCCAGTAATAGGGACAGGGGAACGGACAATGAGCAGTTCTTC. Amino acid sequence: CASNRDRGTDNEQFF.

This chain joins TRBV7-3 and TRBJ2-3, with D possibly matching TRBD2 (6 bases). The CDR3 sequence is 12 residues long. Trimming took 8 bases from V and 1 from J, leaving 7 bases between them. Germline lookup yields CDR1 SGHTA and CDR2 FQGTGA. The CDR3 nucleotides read TGTGCCAGCGGAGGGGGCACAGATACGCAGTATTTT. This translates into CASGGGTDTQYF.

CDR3 nucleotides: TGTGCCAGCAGCGCTAACCGATACGAGCAGTACTTC. This gives the protein CASSANRYEQYF. The chain couples TRBV9 to TRBJ2-7; D not resolved. Looked up from germline, CDR1 is SGDLS and CDR2 is YYNGEE. V shed 3 bases and J shed 4 bases, with 8 bases lying between them. The CDR3 extends over 12 amino acids.

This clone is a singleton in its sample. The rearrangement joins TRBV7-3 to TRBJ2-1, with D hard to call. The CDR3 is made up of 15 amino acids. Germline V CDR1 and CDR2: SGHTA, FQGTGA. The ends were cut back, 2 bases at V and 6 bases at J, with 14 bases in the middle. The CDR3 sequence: CASSLFQINPNEQFF. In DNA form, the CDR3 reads TGTGCCAGCAGCTTATTCCAAATCAATCCCAATGAGCAGTTCTTC.

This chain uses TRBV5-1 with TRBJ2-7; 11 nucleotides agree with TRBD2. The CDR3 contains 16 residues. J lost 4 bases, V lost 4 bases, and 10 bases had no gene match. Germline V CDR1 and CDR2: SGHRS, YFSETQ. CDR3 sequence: CASSRVPGLAEYEQYF. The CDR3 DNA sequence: TGCGCCAGCAGCAGAGTTCCGGGACTAGCGGAGTACGAGCAGTACTTC.

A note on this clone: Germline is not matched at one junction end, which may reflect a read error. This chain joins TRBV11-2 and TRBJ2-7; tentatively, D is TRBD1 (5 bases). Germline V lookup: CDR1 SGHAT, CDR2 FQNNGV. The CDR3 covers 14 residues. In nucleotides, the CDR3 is TGCGCCAGCAGCCAAGAAGGGGCAGCCTACGAGCAGTACTTC. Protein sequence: CASSQEGAAYEQYF.

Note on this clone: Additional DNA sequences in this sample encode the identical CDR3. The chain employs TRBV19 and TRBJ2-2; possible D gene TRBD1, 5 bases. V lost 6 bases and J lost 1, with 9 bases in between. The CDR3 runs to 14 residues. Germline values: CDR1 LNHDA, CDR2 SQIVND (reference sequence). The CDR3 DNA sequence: TGTGCCAGTAGCATCACAGGGAACACCGGGGAGCTGTTTTTT. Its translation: CASSITGNTGELFF. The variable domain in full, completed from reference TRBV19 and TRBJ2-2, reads DGGITQSPKYLFRKEGQNVTLSCEQNLNHDAMYWYRQDPGQGLRLIYYSQIVNDFQKGDIAEGYSVSREKKESFPLTVTSAQKNPTAFYLCASSITGNTGELFFGEGSRLTVL.

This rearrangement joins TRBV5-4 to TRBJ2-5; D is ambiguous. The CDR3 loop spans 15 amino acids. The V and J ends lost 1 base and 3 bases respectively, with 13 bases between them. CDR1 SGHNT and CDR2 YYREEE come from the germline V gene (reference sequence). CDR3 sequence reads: CASSLSVRSEETQYF. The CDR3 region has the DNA TGTGCCAGCAGCTTGTCGGTCCGATCCGAAGAGACCCAGTACTTC.